These T cell receptor beta chains were read from a single sample in a study of tumor-infiltrating lymphocytes in localized non-small cell lung cancer. Sequenced by immunoSEQ multiplex PCR; TCRdb stores in-frame clones only, minus some. The profile covers 4,000 to 5,500 clones, with around 69% appearing a single time and 61% taken by the ten largest. The sequenced sample consisted of lung tumor tissue. Receptors originate from a human donor with non-small cell lung cancer. Each CDR3 is given with its conserved first and last residue. D genes are given only for firm matches. Not every row has a clone size; where given, it reads once, few, many or a size class.

CDR3 DNA	CDR3 protein	J gene	D gene	clone size	V gene
TGTGCCAGCAGTGAATATGGGGGACCCTATGGCTACACCTTC	CASSEYGGPYGYTF	TRBJ1-2	.	.	TRBV25-1
TGTGCCAGCTCACGAGGAGAGACAGGAACAGATACGCAGTATTTT	CASSRGETGTDTQYF	TRBJ2-3	.	.	TRBV18
TGCAGCGTGGACAGGGGATACACCGGGGAGCTGTTTTTT	CSVDRGYTGELFF	TRBJ2-2	TRBD1	.	TRBV29-1
TGTGCCAGCAGCTTGGAGGGAGGCCTCTACACTGAAGCTTTCTTT	CASSLEGGLYTEAFF	TRBJ1-1	.	.	TRBV5-5
TGTGCCAGCAGCTTGTCCTTTAGCACAGATACGCAGTATTTT	CASSLSFSTDTQYF	TRBJ2-3	.	.	TRBV5-4
TGTGCCAGCAGCTTAGCGCTAGGTAGCGGGAGCACAGATACGCAGTATTTT	CASSLALGSGSTDTQYF	TRBJ2-3	TRBD2	.	TRBV7-9
TGTGCCTGGAGTGGCAAGGGATTCACAGATACGCAGTATTTT	CAWSGKGFTDTQYF	TRBJ2-3	.	.	TRBV30
TGTGCCAGCAGCCCCCCTGTGAACACTGAAGCTTTCTTT	CASSPPVNTEAFF	TRBJ1-1	.	.	TRBV9
TGCGCCAGCAGCGTCGTCGGGGATACTGAAGCTTTCTTT	CASSVVGDTEAFF	TRBJ1-1	.	.	TRBV5-1
TGTGCCAGCAGCCCCGGGGGCGCGGGACGAGACACTGAAGCTTTCTTT	CASSPGGAGRDTEAFF	TRBJ1-1	.	.	TRBV5-4
TGTGCCAGCAGCCCTGCAAGCGGGGGCTTCGTACCCCTCCACTTT	CASSPASGGFVPLHF	TRBJ1-6	.	.	TRBV11-3
TGCGCCAGCAGCCAAGATGGCAGCTATGGCTACACCTTC	CASSQDGSYGYTF	TRBJ1-2	.	once	TRBV4-3
TGCGCCAGCAGCTTGGCCTTTAATGTCCAGGGACGTGAAAAACTGTTTTTT	CASSLAFNVQGREKLFF	TRBJ1-4	.	few	TRBV5-1
TGTGCCAGCAGTGTTCAGGGAACCACTGAAGCTTTCTTT	CASSVQGTTEAFF	TRBJ1-1	.	few	TRBV2
TGCGCCAGCAGCCAAGATCTCGGCACCCAAAGCACAGATACGCAGTATTTT	CASSQDLGTQSTDTQYF	TRBJ2-3	.	few	TRBV4-1
TGTGCCAGCAGCGTCGCTAGGCTGGGTCAGATCAAGTTCTTC	CASSVARLGQIKFF	TRBJ2-1	.	.	TRBV5-6
TGTGCCAGCAGCTTAGCGGGGGGGCCAGAGACCCAGTACTTC	CASSLAGGPETQYF	TRBJ2-5	.	.	TRBV7-9
TGTGCCAGCAGCGTACGGGACTCAGCGGGCGCTGAGCAGTTCTTC	CASSVRDSAGAEQFF	TRBJ2-1	.	few	TRBV9
TGTGCCAGCAGAGCCGGGACTAGATTGGTCCCCTACGAGCAGTACTTC	CASRAGTRLVPYEQYF	TRBJ2-7	TRBD2	.	TRBV2
TGTGCCAGCTCACCCACCCGGGATGCCTATGGCTACACCTTC	CASSPTRDAYGYTF	TRBJ1-2	.	.	TRBV18
TGTGCCAGCAGCTCTGTGGGTTCAGGGTTGACTGAAGCTTTCTTT	CASSSVGSGLTEAFF	TRBJ1-1	.	few	TRBV5-4
TGTGCCAGCAGCTTAGAGGCGACTGAAGCTTTCTTT	CASSLEATEAFF	TRBJ1-1	.	.	TRBV7-9
TGTGCCAGCAGTTCTCGACAGACTAATGAAAAACTGTTTTTT	CASSSRQTNEKLFF	TRBJ1-4	.	once	TRBV6-6
TGTGCCAGCAGTTCCGGGGCAGATCAGCCCCAGCATTTT	CASSSGADQPQHF	TRBJ1-5	.	.	TRBV4-2
TGCGCCAGCAGCTTGGACGGGGGAGGCAATCAGCCCCAGCATTTT	CASSLDGGGNQPQHF	TRBJ1-5	.	.	TRBV5-1
TGCGCCAGCAGCCAAGATTCGGGGAGCTCTGGAAACACCATATATTTT	CASSQDSGSSGNTIYF	TRBJ1-3	.	.	TRBV4-3
TGTGCCAGCAGTGAGGGACTAGCGGCCAATGAGCAGTTCTTC	CASSEGLAANEQFF	TRBJ2-1	TRBD2	.	TRBV6-4
TGTGCCAGCAGCACGACCTATGGCTACACCTTC	CASSTTYGYTF	TRBJ1-2	.	.	TRBV7-9
TGTGCCAGCAGTGACGGGACTAGCTCCGGGGAGCTGTTTTTT	CASSDGTSSGELFF	TRBJ2-2	TRBD2	.	TRBV6-4
TGTGCCAGCAGCAAAGTACCTACTAGCGGGAGAGAGGAGACCCAGTACTTC	CASSKVPTSGREETQYF	TRBJ2-5	.	.	TRBV21-1
TGTGCCTGGAGAGCCGGGACTAGGCCCACCGGGGAGCTGTTTTTT	CAWRAGTRPTGELFF	TRBJ2-2	TRBD2	.	TRBV30
TGTGCCAGTAGCATTACAGGGGGCGATTCTGAAGCTTTCTTT	CASSITGGDSEAFF	TRBJ1-1	TRBD1	.	TRBV19
TGTGCCACCTTGGCTCGTGGCTACACCTTC	CATLARGYTF	TRBJ1-2	.	.	TRBV2
TGCGCCAGCAGCTTGGAAGAACTAGCGGGCACAGATACGCAGTATTTT	CASSLEELAGTDTQYF	TRBJ2-3	TRBD2	few	TRBV5-1
TGTGCCAGTAGTGTCGGGACAGGCCAAGGGACAGATACGCAGTATTTT	CASSVGTGQGTDTQYF	TRBJ2-3	TRBD1	.	TRBV19
TGTGCCAGCAGCTCCCGGGACAGGGCGACCTACGAGCAGTACTTC	CASSSRDRATYEQYF	TRBJ2-7	TRBD1	.	TRBV7-8
TGCGCCAGCAGCTTGGAGGGCAGCTCTGGAAACACCATATATTTT	CASSLEGSSGNTIYF	TRBJ1-3	.	.	TRBV5-1
TGCGCCAGCGCCACCGGGACAAGTAATGAAAAACTGTTTTTT	CASATGTSNEKLFF	TRBJ1-4	.	.	TRBV10-2
TGTGCCAGCAGCCAACAGATTGAAGCTTTCTTT	CASSQQIEAFF	TRBJ1-1	.	few	TRBV7-2
TGTGCCAGCAGCTTAGCATGGACTAGCGGTGAGCAGTTCTTC	CASSLAWTSGEQFF	TRBJ2-1	TRBD2	.	TRBV11-2
TGTGCCTGGAGTCTGAGCACTGAAGCTTTCTTT	CAWSLSTEAFF	TRBJ1-1	.	few	TRBV30
TGTGCCAGCAGCTTAGGGGACAGGGCAGCTAACTATGGCTACACCTTC	CASSLGDRAANYGYTF	TRBJ1-2	TRBD1	.	TRBV11-2
TGCGCCAGCAGCTTGACAGGCGCGAACACTGAAGCTTTCTTT	CASSLTGANTEAFF	TRBJ1-1	.	few	TRBV5-1
TGTGCCAGCAGCCGGAGTGGGGCCTCGAGCAATGAGCAGTTCTTC	CASSRSGASSNEQFF	TRBJ2-1	.	.	TRBV4-2
TGTGCCATCAGTAGGACGGAGGGAGAGCAGTACTTC	CAISRTEGEQYF	TRBJ2-7	.	few	TRBV10-3
TGCGCCAGCAGTGTTAAGGGTGGCTTCACCGGGGAGCTGTTTTTT	CASSVKGGFTGELFF	TRBJ2-2	.	.	TRBV10-2
TGTGCCACCAGCTCCGAACAAGGGGGAGGAGAGACCCAGTACTTC	CATSSEQGGGETQYF	TRBJ2-5	.	once	TRBV15
TGTGCCAGCAGCCGAAGGGTAGCTGGCGCGGGACGTGGCACTGAAGCTTTCTTT	CASSRRVAGAGRGTEAFF	TRBJ1-1	.	.	TRBV5-4
TGTGCCAGCAGCCGCGCTCAGTATGCCAATGAGCAGTTCTTC	CASSRAQYANEQFF	TRBJ2-1	.	.	TRBV27
TGTGCCAGCAGTGAAGCGCTTGAAGGGACAGGGGGGTTCGGGAACACTGAAGCTTTCTTT	CASSEALEGTGGFGNTEAFF	TRBJ1-1	TRBD1	few	TRBV2
TGTGCCTGGAGTGTAGCGCACTCTGGAAACACCATATATTTT	CAWSVAHSGNTIYF	TRBJ1-3	.	.	TRBV30
TGTGCCAGCAGCTTCCCCCCAGGGCCGGGGACTGAAGCTTTCTTT	CASSFPPGPGTEAFF	TRBJ1-1	.	.	TRBV11-2
TGTGCCAGCAGCGTATTACAGGGTCGAGGAGAGACCCAGTACTTC	CASSVLQGRGETQYF	TRBJ2-5	.	.	TRBV7-8
TGTGCCAGTAGTGTCCGGGCCGGAAAACTGTTTTTT	CASSVRAGKLFF	TRBJ1-4	.	few	TRBV19